The T cell receptor beta chain under discussion was sequenced for a study of CD8 T cells in Susac syndrome. This clonotype was observed a handful of times. Trimming removed 0 bases at V and 5 bases at J, with 10 bases between. Germline CDR1 is MNHEY and CDR2 is SVGEGT. There are 14 residues in the CDR3. The RNA input was roughly 0.45 to 1 ug, and it was reverse transcribed with random hexamers. Across 54 Vbeta and 13 Jbeta, TCR beta CDR3 was amplified with immunoSEQ multiplex PCR. TCRdb reanalysed the immunoSEQ multiplex PCR reads using MiXCR and keeps one entry per CDR3 protein. The data show about 300,000 distinct CDR3 sequences, 65% to 90% seen once. The multiple sclerosis controls were treatment-naive patients, and their relapsing-remitting disease was stable or active.

The TCR originated in a human donor with multiple sclerosis. The sample was CD8+ T cells from PBMCs. The chain carries TRBV6-2 or TRBV6-3 and TRBJ2-5; D is unresolved. The CDR3: CASSYSTVRETQYF. CDR3 sequence (DNA): TGTGCCAGCAGTTACTCCACAGTCCGGGAGACCCAGTACTTC.